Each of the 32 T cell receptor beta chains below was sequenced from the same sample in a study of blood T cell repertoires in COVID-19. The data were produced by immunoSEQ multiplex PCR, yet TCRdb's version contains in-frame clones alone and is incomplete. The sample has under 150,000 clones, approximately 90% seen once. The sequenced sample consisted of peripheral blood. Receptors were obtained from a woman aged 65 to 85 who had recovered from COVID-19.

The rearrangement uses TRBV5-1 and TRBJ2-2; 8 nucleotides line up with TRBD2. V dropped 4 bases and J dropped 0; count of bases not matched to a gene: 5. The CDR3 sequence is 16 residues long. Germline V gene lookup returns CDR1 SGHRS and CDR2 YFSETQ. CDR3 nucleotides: TGCGCCAGCAGCCCGGTAGCGGGACCGAACACCGGGGAGCTGTTTTTT. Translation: CASSPVAGPNTGELFF.

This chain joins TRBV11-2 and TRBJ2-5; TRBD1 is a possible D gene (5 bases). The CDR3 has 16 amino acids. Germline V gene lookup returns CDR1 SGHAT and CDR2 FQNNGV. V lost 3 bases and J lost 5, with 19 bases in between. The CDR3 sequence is CASSFSLGRSGETQYF. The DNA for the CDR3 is TGTGCCAGCAGCTTCTCATTGGGGCGATCTGGGGAGACCCAGTACTTC.

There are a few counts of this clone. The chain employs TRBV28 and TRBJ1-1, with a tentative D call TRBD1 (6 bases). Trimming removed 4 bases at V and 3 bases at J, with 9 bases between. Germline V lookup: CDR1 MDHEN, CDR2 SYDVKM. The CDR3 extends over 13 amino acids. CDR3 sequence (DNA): TGTGCCAGCAGTTCAGACAGGTACACTGAAGCTTTCTTT. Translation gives CASSSDRYTEAFF.

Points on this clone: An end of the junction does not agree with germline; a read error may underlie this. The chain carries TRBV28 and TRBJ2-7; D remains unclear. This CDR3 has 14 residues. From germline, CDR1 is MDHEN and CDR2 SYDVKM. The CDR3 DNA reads TGTGCCAGCAGCCCCCCCAGAATACATGCAGGAACCCCCTTC. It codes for CASSPPRIHAGTPF.

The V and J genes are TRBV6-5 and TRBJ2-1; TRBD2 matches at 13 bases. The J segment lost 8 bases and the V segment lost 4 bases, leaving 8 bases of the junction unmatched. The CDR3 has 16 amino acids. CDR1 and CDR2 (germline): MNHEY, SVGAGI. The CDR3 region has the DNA TGTGCCAGCAGTTCACCTACTAGCGGGGGGGCCCATGAGCAGTTCTTC. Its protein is CASSSPTSGGAHEQFF.

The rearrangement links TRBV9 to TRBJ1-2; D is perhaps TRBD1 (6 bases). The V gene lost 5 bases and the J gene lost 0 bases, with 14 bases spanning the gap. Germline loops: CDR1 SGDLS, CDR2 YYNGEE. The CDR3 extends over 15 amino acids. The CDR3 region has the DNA TGTGCCAGCAGTCGGCAGGGGCGAACTAACTATGGCTACACCTTC. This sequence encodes CASSRQGRTNYGYTF.

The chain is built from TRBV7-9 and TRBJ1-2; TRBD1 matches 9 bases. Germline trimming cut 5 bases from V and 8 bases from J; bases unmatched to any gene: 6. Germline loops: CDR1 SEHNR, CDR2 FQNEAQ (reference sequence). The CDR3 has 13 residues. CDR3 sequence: CASSPQGAGGYTF. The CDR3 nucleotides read TGTGCCAGCAGCCCACAGGGGGCCGGAGGCTACACCTTC.

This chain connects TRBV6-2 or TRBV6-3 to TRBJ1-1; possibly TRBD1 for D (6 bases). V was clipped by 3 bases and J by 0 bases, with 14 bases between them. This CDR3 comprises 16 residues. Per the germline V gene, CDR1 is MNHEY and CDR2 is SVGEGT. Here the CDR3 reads CASSYDRRVMNTEAFF. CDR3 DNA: TGTGCCAGCAGTTATGACAGGCGCGTAATGAACACTGAAGCTTTCTTT.

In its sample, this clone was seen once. The CDR3 DNA reads as TGTGCCAGCAAGCACGGGGGACTAGCGGGGGGGCAATCGGCCAAAAACATTCAGTACTTC. Its protein product is CASKHGGLAGGQSAKNIQYF. V is TRBV28 and J is TRBJ2-4, with 16 nucleotides matching TRBD2. The CDR3 spans 20 residues. The V and J ends lost 7 bases and 1 base, in that order; junction bases with no gene match: 13. The germline V gene encodes CDR1 MDHEN and CDR2 SYDVKM.

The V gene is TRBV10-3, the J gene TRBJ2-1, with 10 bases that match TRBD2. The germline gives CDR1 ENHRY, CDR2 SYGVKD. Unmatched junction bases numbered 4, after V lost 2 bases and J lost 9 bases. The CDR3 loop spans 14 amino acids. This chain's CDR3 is CAISEPGLAAEQFF. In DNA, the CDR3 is TGTGCCATCAGTGAGCCTGGACTAGCGGCTGAGCAGTTCTTC.

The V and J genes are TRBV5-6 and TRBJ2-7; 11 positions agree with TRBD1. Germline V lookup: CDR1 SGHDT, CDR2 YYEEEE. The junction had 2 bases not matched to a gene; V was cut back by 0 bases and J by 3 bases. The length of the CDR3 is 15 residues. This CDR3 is CASSLGTGGHYEQYF. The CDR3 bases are TGTGCCAGCAGCTTGGGGACAGGGGGCCACTACGAGCAGTACTTC. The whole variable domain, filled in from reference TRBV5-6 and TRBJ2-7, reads DAGVTQSPTHLIKTRGQQVTLRCSPKSGHDTVSWYQQALGQGPQFIFQYYEEEERQRGNFPDRFSGHQFPNYSSELNVNALLLGDSALYLCASSLGTGGHYEQYFGPGTRLTVT.

In DNA, the CDR3 is TGTGCCATCAGGGGGGGACTGGAAGAGACCCAGTACTTC. The encoded protein is CAIRGGLEETQYF. This rearrangement joins TRBV10-3 to TRBJ2-5; TRBD2 might be the D (6 bases). Germline V lookup: CDR1 ENHRY, CDR2 SYGVKD. Trimming removed 6 bases from V and 3 bases from J, with 11 bases in between. The CDR3 runs 13 residues.

CDR3 sequence (DNA): TGTGCCAGCTCACCCAGACGGGATTCACCCCTCCACTTT. Encoded protein: CASSPRRDSPLHF. V is TRBV18 and J is TRBJ1-6, with D unresolved. Germline V CDR1 and CDR2: KGHSH, LQKENI. V was cut by 3 bases and J by 8 bases, with 8 bases left in between. The CDR3 length is 13 residues.

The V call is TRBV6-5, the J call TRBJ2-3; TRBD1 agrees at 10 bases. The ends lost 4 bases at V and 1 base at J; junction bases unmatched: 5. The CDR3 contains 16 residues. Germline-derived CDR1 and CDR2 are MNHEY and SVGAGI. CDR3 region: CASSFAGTGGTDTQYF. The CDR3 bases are TGTGCCAGCAGTTTCGCCGGGACAGGGGGCACAGATACGCAGTATTTT.

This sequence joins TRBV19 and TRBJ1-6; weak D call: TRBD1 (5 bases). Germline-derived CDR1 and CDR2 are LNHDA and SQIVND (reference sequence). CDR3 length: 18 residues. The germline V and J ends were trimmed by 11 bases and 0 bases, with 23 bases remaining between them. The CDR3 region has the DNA TGTGCCCGAACAGGCAGTTACCTTCGGAGCTCCTATAATTCACCCCTCCACTTT. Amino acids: CARTGSYLRSSYNSPLHF. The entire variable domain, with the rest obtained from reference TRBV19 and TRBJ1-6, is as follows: DGGITQSPKYLFRKEGQNVTLSCEQNLNHDAMYWYRQDPGQGLRLIYYSQIVNDFQKGDIAEGYSVSREKKESFPLTVTSAQKNPTAFYLCARTGSYLRSSYNSPLHFGNGTRLTVT.

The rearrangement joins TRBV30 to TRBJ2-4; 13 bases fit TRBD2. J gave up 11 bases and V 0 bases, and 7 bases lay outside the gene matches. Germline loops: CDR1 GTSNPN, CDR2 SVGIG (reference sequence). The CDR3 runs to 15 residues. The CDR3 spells CAWSVRTSGRRVQYF. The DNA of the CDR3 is TGTGCCTGGAGTGTAAGGACTAGCGGGAGAAGGGTTCAGTACTTC.

CDR3 region: CSVEGPPEQYF. CDR3 nucleotide sequence: TGCAGCGTTGAAGGTCCTCCGGAGCAGTACTTC. This chain links TRBV29-1 with TRBJ2-7; D gene uncertain. Germline loops: CDR1 SQVTM, CDR2 ANQGSEA. The CDR3 has 11 amino acids. The ends were cut back, 1 base at V and 7 bases at J, with 8 bases in the middle.

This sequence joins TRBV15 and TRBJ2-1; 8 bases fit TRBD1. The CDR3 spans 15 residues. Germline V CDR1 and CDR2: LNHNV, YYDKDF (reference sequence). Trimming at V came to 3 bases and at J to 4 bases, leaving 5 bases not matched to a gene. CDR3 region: CATSSEDRAYNEQFF. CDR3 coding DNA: TGTGCCACCAGCAGTGAGGACAGGGCGTACAATGAGCAGTTCTTC.

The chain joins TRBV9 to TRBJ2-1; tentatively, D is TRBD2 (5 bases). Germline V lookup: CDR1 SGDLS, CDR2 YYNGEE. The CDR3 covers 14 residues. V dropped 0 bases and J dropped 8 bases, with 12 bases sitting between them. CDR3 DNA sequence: TGTGCCAGCAGCGTAGGGCGCTTCGGGGATGAGCAGTTCTTC. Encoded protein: CASSVGRFGDEQFF.

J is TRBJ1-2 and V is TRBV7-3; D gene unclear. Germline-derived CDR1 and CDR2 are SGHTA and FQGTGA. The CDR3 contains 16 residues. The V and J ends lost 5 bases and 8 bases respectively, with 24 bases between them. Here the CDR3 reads CASSLDGVGGSGGYTF. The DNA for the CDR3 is TGTGCCAGCAGCCTAGATGGAGTTGGAGGGTCTGGAGGCTACACCTTC.

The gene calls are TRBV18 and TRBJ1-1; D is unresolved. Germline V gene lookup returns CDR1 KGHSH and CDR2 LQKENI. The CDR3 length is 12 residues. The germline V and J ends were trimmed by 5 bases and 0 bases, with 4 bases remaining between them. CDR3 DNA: TGTGCCAGCTCATTAATGAACACTGAAGCTTTCTTT. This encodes CASSLMNTEAFF.

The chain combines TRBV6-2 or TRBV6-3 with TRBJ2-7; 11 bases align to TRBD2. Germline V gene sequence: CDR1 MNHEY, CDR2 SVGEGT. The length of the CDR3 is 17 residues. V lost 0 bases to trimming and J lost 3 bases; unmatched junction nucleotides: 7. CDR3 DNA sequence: TGTGCCAGCAGTTACTCCACTAGCGGGAGTGAGGACTACGAGCAGTACTTC. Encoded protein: CASSYSTSGSEDYEQYF.

The CDR3 DNA sequence: TGCAGTGTCGTCGGGGGTCCTGAAGCTTTCTTT. Amino acid sequence: CSVVGGPEAFF. V is TRBV29-1 and J is TRBJ1-1, with a possible D match to TRBD1 (5 bases). The CDR3 is 11 amino acids. Germline CDR1 is SQVTM and CDR2 is ANQGSEA.

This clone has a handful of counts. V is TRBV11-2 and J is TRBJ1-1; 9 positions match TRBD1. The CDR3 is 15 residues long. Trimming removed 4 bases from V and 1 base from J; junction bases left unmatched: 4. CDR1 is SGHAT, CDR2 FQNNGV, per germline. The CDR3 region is CASSSPGQGNTEAFF. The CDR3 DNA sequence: TGTGCCAGCAGCTCGCCGGGACAGGGGAACACTGAAGCTTTCTTT.

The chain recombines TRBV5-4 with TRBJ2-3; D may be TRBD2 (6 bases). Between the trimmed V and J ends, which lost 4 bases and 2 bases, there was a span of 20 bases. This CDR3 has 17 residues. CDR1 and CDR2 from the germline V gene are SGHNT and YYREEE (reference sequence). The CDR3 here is CASSPRPPGVNTDTQYF. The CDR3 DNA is TGTGCCAGCAGCCCTAGACCCCCGGGGGTAAACACAGATACGCAGTATTTT.

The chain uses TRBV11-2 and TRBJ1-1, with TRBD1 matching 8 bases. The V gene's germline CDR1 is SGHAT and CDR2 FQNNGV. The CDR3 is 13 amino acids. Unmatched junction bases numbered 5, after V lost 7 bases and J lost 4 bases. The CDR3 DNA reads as TGTGCCAGCATCGGGACAGGTGGCACTGAAGCTTTCTTT. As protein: CASIGTGGTEAFF.

CDR3 loop: CASHEGRANVLTF. CDR3 DNA sequence: TGTGCCAGCCACGAGGGCAGGGCCAACGTCCTGACTTTC. The chain combines TRBV28 with TRBJ2-6; D is possibly TRBD2 (5 bases). Trimming cost V 8 bases and J 5 bases, with 10 bases left between them. Germline values: CDR1 MDHEN, CDR2 SYDVKM. CDR3 length: 13 residues. The full variable domain, rest sourced from reference TRBV28 and TRBJ2-6, is DVKVTQSSRYLVKRTGEKVFLECVQDMDHENMFWYRQDPGLGLRLIYFSYDVKMKEKGDIPEGYSVSREKKERFSLILESASTNQTSMYLCASHEGRANVLTFGAGSRLTVL.

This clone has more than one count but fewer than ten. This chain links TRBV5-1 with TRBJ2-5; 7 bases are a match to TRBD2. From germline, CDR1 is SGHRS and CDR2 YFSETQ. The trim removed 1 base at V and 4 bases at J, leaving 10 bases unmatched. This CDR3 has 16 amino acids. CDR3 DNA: TGCGCCAGCAGCTTGTCCAGGTTGGGGAGGGGAGAGACCCAGTACTTC. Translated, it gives CASSLSRLGRGETQYF.

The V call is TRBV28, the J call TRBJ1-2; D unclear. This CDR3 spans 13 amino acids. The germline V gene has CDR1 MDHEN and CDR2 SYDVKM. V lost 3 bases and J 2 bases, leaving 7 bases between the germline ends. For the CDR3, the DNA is TGTGCCAGCAGTTTTGGGCAGAACTATGGCTACACCTTC. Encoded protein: CASSFGQNYGYTF.

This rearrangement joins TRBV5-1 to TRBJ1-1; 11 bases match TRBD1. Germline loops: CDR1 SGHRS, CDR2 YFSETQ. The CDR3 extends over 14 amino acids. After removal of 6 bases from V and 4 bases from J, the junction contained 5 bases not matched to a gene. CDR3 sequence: CASTTGTGGTEAFF. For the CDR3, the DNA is TGCGCCAGCACGACTGGGACAGGGGGCACTGAAGCTTTCTTT.

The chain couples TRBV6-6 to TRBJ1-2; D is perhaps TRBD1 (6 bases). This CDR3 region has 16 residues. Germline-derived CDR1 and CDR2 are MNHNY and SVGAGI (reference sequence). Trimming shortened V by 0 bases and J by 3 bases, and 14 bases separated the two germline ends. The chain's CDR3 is CASSYSVTGSDYGYTF. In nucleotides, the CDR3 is TGTGCCAGCAGTTACTCCGTAACAGGGTCGGACTATGGCTACACCTTC.

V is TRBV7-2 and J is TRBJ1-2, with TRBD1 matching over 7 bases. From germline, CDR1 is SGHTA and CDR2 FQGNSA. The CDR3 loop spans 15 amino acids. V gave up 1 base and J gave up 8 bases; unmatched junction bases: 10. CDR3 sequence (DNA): TGTGCCAGCAGCTTAGGATTAGGGGGCGCGGAAGGCTACACCTTC. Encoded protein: CASSLGLGGAEGYTF.